The source of this TCR beta chain is a study of response to subunit inactivated influenza vaccine. Study-wide findings and caveats: Seasonal influenza vaccination, on each occasion, was suggested by the authors to recruit few new T cells.

Deletions cut 7 bases from V and 4 bases from J, with 10 bases between. The CDR3 sequence is 11 residues long. CDR1 is SQVTM and CDR2 is ANQGSEA in the germline V gene. One entry per CDR3 protein results from TCRdb running MiXCR on the RT-PCR reads. The table shows hundreds of thousands of distinct CDR3 sequences, with around 14% occurring only once. Ten or more counts support this clonotype. Its target is unknown. The sequencing here drew on PBMCs from blood, taken less than 15 days before vaccination. This TCR derives from a man aged 45-60 years who received an inactivated influenza vaccine. The V gene is TRBV29-1, the J gene TRBJ2-5; possibly TRBD2 for D (6 bases). The CDR3 DNA is TGCAGCGCCCTCGGGGGAGAGACCCAGTACTTC. Its protein is CSALGGETQYF.